This TCR beta chain was retrieved from a study of blood T cells in healthy people across ages (dated by TCRdb to between 2014 and 2017). In terms of the full investigation: In model experiments, roughly one uniquely barcoded TCR beta cDNA molecule per two T cells was captured by template switching. Two additional independent replicas of 1 million unique cDNA reads from the same blood draw were analyzed for two donors (one aged 18 to 30 and one aged 80 or older). To track age-related changes in TCR beta repertoire diversity, the study relied on deep sequencing normalized with unique cDNA molecular identifiers. Four age groups were formed from the donors: young (average about 17 years), middle-aged (roughly 38), aged (approximately 60) and long-lived (about 80). To avoid experimental bias, donors of different ages were distributed randomly across sequencing lanes.

This clonotype was detected only a few times. It lacks a known antigen. No base qualities exist here, and no much larger clone lies one base off it. The 35 to 40 donors, aged roughly 6 to 100 years, were systemically healthy Caucasian individuals from Russia. Around 10 milliliters of peripheral blood were collected from each donor into EDTA-treated Vacutainer tubes. Ficoll-Paque density-gradient centrifugation was used to isolate PBMCs, with at least 6.5 million per sample. Trizol reagent was used to extract total RNA from the PBMCs, yielding at least 5.5 micrograms per sample. For every donor, an aliquot of PBMCs went through flow cytometry to measure the percentages of naive CD45RAhigh/CD27high T cells. CDR1 and CDR2, looked up from the germline V gene (reference sequence), are DFQATT and SNEGSKA. From its cysteine to its phenylalanine, the CDR3 spans 14 amino acids. The DNA shown is the 42-base CDR3, in frame from base 1. At the junction V is shortened by 7 bases and J by 4 bases; bases outside the gene matches: 6.

General findings and caveats noted by the study authors: As age increased, observed TCR beta diversity per million T cells dropped in a roughly linear way, and a significant reduction was already evident by age 40. Because the CMV infection status of the donors was unknown, age-related changes in expanded clonotypes may potentially have been confounded. Conclusive comparison of naive and antigen-experienced compartments was prevented by the profiling of bulk unsorted PBMCs. Observed TCR beta diversity correlated strongly with the percentage of naive T cells measured by flow cytometry. Total diversity estimates from one million sequenced T cells were considered lower bounds and underestimates. Compared with the aged group, the long-lived group had more naive CD4+ T cells, fewer expanded clones and increased TCR diversity, a pattern suggesting age selection.

Library creation used 5' RACE. TCRdb records Illumina HiSeq 2500 as the sequencer. A second PCR of 7 to 11 cycles was run with a J-beta primer mix and a sample-barcoded 5' primer. Each TCR beta cDNA molecule received a unique molecular identifier from a template-switch 5' adaptor carrying 12 random nucleotides. Each sample yielded at least 2.5 million CDR3-containing paired-end reads. First-strand cDNA synthesis was performed from all RNA using the Mint cDNA synthesis kit, with priming by a TRBC-specific oligonucleotide. All cDNA was treated with uracil-DNA glycosylase and then went through a first 18-cycle PCR with the universal primers M1SS and BC2_uni_R. Concerning the study's data processing: Normalization of each sample was performed by random selection of 1 million high-quality reads, each carrying a distinct molecular identifier. Reads sharing molecular identifiers were discarded rather than binned into consensus sequences. MiTCR, set to a Q25 quality threshold and the strictest error-elimination algorithm, was used for CDR3 identification, clonotype clustering and error correction. A nonparametric unseen species model with Euler transformation was used to estimate lower-bound total TCR beta diversity. The public reads were run again by TCRdb, first through fastp at Q25 and then through MiXCR, and only productive beta chains were kept. Each entry merges the rows of one CDR3 protein and shows their most common DNA and genes. TCRdb, rather than the study authors, made the V and J calls. Across this sample there are under 2,000,000 distinct CDR3 sequences, with around half seen only once. The ten largest clones capture around 2.1% of the sample.

The specimen was blood. The receptor was isolated from a woman aged 40 to 50 in good health. This chain joins TRBV20-1 to TRBJ2-1; 11 nucleotides in the junction match TRBD2. The nucleotide sequence is TGCAGTGTGCAGAGGACTAGCGGGTACAATGAGCAGTTCTTC. The resulting protein is CSVQRTSGYNEQFF.